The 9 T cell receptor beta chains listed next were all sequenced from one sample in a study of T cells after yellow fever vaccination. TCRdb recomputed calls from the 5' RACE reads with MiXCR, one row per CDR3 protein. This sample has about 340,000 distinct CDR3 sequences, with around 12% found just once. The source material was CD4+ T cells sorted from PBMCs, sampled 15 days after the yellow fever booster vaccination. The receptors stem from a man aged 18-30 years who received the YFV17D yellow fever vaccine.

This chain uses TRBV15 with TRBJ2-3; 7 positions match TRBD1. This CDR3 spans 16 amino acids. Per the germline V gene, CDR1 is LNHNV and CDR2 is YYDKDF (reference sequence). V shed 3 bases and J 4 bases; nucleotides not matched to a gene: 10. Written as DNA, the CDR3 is TGTGCCACCAGCAGGTCAAACAGGGGACACCCAGATACGCAGTATTTT. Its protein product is CATSRSNRGHPDTQYF.

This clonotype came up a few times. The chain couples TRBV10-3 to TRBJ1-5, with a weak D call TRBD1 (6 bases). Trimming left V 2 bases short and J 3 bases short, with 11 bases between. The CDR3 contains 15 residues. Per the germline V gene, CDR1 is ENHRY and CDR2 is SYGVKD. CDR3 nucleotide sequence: TGTGCCATCAGTGAGGGGGGGGCATCCAATCAGCCCCAGCATTTT. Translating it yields CAISEGGASNQPQHF.

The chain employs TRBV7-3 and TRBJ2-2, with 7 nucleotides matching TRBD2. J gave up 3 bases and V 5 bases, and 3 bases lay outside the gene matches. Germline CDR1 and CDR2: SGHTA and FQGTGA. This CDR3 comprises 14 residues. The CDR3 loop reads CASSRDYHTGELFF. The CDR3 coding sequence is TGTGCCAGCAGCCGGGACTATCACACCGGGGAGCTGTTTTTT.

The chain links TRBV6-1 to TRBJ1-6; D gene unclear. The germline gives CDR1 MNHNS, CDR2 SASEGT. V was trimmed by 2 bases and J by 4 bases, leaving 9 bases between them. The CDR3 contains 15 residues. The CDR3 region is CASSEISVYNSPLHF. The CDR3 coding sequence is TGTGCCAGCAGTGAAATAAGCGTTTATAATTCACCCCTCCACTTT.

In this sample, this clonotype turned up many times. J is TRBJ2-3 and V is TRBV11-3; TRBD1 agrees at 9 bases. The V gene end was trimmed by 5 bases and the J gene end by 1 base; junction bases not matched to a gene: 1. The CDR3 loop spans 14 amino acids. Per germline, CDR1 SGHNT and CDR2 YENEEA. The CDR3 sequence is CASSRDRGTDTQYF. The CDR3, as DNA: TGTGCCAGCAGCCGGGACAGGGGCACAGATACGCAGTATTTT. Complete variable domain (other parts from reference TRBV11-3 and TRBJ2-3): EAGVVQSPRYKIIEKKQPVAFWCNPISGHNTLYWYLQNLGQGPELLIRYENEEAVDDSQLPKDRFSAERLKGVDSTLKIQPAELGDSAVYLCASSRDRGTDTQYFGPGTRLTVL.

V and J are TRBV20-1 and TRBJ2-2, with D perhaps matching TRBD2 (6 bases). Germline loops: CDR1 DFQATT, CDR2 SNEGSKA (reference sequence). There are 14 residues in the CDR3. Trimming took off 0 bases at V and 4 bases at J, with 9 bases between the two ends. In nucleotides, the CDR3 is TGCAGTGCTAGAGAAGCGGGTGGCACCGGGGAGCTGTTTTTT. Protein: CSAREAGGTGELFF.

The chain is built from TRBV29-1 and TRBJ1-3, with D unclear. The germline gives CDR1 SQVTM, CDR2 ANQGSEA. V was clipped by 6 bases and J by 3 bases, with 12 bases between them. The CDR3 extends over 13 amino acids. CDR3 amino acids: CSVSSGVGNTIYF. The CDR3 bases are TGCAGCGTATCTTCGGGAGTTGGAAACACCATATATTTT.

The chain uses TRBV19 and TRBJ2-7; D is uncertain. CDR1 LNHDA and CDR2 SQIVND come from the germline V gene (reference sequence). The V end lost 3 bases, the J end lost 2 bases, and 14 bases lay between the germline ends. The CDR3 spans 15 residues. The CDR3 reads CASSMYPGNPYEQYF. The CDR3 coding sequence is TGTGCCAGTAGTATGTATCCGGGCAACCCCTACGAGCAGTACTTC.

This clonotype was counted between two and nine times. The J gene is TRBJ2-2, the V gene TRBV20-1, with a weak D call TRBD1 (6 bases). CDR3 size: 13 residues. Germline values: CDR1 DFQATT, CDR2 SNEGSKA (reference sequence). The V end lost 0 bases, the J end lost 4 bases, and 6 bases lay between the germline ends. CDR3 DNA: TGCAGTGCTAGAGAGGACAGCACCGGGGAGCTGTTTTTT. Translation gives CSAREDSTGELFF.